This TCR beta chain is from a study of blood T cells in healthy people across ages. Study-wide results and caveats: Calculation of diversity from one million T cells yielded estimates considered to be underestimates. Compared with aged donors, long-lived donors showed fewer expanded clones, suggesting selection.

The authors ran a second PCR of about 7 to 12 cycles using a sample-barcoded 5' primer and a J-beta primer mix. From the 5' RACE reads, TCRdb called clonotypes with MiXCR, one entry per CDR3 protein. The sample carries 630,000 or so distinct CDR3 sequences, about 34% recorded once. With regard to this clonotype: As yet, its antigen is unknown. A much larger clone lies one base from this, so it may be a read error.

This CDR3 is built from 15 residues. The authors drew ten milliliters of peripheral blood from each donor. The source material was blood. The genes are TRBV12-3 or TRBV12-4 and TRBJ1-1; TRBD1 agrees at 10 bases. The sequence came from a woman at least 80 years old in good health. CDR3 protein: CAGSPTGQGRTEAFF. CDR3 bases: TGTGCCGGCAGTCCTACGGGACAGGGGCGCACTGAAGCTTTCTTT.